This T cell receptor (beta chain) was obtained from a study of molecular identifiers for immune sequencing clone quantification. From germline, CDR1 is ENHRY and CDR2 SYGVKD. The CDR3 is 11 amino acids. Between the trimmed V and J ends, which lost 2 bases and 7 bases, there was a span of 5 bases. Bulk libraries came from a prior protocol with listed TCR primers. TCRdb called the PCR reads again in MiXCR, with one record for every CDR3 protein. Of approximately 630,000 distinct CDR3 sequences in the sample, roughly 23% are singletons; the top ten hold roughly 0.83%. This clonotype was seen many times. The chain recombines TRBV10-3 with TRBJ2-5; D uncertain. The sequence came from a human donor in good health. Some libraries in this study had Jurkat cell RNA spiked in. Sequencing input: naive CD8+ T cells from blood, with Jurkat cell RNA spiked in. Noted subset: FACS-sorted CD8+CD4-CCR7+CD45RA+ naive T cells. CDR3 residues: CAISEKGTQYF. CDR3 nucleotides: TGTGCCATCAGTGAGAAGGGGACCCAGTACTTC.